The 14 T cell receptor beta chains below come from one sample, sequenced in a study of Ad26.COV2.S vaccination and SARS-CoV-2 variants. Assay: immunoSEQ multiplex PCR; the TCRdb copy retains only in-frame clones and omits some. Of around 310,000 clones detected, 90% appear once; the ten largest clones hold over 5%. Stated treatment: 15 to 20 received Ad26.COV2.S at low or high dose, single or two shots; 5 received placebo; per-sample allocation not given. Day 63 after the first injection of vaccine or placebo was the sampling time. Specimen: peripheral blood, collected in a trial of Ad26.COV2.S vaccine versus placebo. Receptor source: a person aged 18-65 years who received the Ad26.COV2.S COVID-19 vaccine or a placebo.

V gene TRBV9 combines with J gene TRBJ2-5; D is possibly TRBD1 (5 bases). The CDR3 is 14 residues long. Per the germline V gene, CDR1 is SGDLS and CDR2 is YYNGEE. Trimming pared 10 bases from V and 3 bases from J, leaving 19 bases between. The CDR3 DNA sequence: TGTGCCTCCATGGGGCCGAAATGGGAAGAGACCCAGTACTTC. It encodes CASMGPKWEETQYF.

This clone has a single count. The rearrangement links TRBV24-1 to TRBJ2-1; 8 bases map to TRBD1. Germline V gene data show CDR1 as KGHDR and CDR2 as SFDVKD. The length of the CDR3 is 14 residues. The V segment lost 9 bases and the J segment 3 bases; nucleotides outside the gene matches: 6. The CDR3 bases are TGTGCCACCGAGGGGACAGGAGGCTACAATGAGCAGTTCTTC. This sequence encodes CATEGTGGYNEQFF.

The rearrangement joins TRBV3-1 (or the pseudogene TRBV3-2) to TRBJ2-1, with TRBD1 matching 8 bases. Losses at the gene ends were 1 base for V and 7 bases for J; bases not matched to a gene: 6. The CDR3 runs to 15 residues. CDR1 is LGHDT and CDR2 is YNNKEL in the germline V gene (reference sequence). CDR3 coding DNA: TGTGCCAGCAGCCAAGGGACAGGGACCTGGAATGAGCAGTTCTTC. Its translation is CASSQGTGTWNEQFF.

The chain combines TRBV18 with TRBJ1-2; perhaps TRBD1 as D (5 bases). The germline gives CDR1 KGHSH, CDR2 LQKENI. The CDR3 covers 15 residues. Deletions cut 2 bases from V and 4 bases from J, with 14 bases between. This CDR3 reads CASSPGGPKGYGYTF. Here the CDR3 DNA reads TGTGCCAGCTCACCAGGGGGACCGAAGGGCTATGGCTACACCTTC. Using reference TRBV18 and TRBJ1-2 for the parts outside the CDR3, the full variable domain is NAGVMQNPRHLVRRRGQEARLRCSPMKGHSHVYWYRQLPEEGLKFMVYLQKENIIDESGMPKERFSAEFPKEGPSILRIQQVVRGDSAAYFCASSPGGPKGYGYTFGSGTRLTVV.

The chain employs TRBV2 and TRBJ1-4; D remains ambiguous. Trimming shortened V by 0 bases and J by 10 bases, and 9 bases separated the two germline ends. Per germline, CDR1 SNHLY and CDR2 FYNNEI. The CDR3 loop spans 13 amino acids. DNA for the CDR3: TGTGCCAGCAGTGAAGCTTTTCGGGGAAAACTGTTTTTT. It encodes CASSEAFRGKLFF.

The chain has TRBV6-2 or TRBV6-3 and TRBJ1-1, with 7 bases identical to TRBD1. Germline-derived CDR1 and CDR2 are MNHEY and SVGEGT. The CDR3 consists of 18 residues. The ends lost 0 bases at V and 2 bases at J; junction bases unmatched: 12. The CDR3 is CASSYSFLSGQLNTEAFF. CDR3 coding DNA: TGTGCCAGCAGTTACTCGTTTTTGTCGGGACAGTTAAACACTGAAGCTTTCTTT.

In nucleotides, the CDR3 is TGTGCCAGCAGCTTACGCGGGAGCTCCTACAATGAGCAGTTCTTC. As protein: CASSLRGSSYNEQFF. This chain links TRBV7-2 with TRBJ2-1, with 7 bases lining up with TRBD2. The ends lost 2 bases at V and 0 bases at J; junction bases unmatched: 1. CDR3 length: 15 amino acids. From germline, CDR1 is SGHTA and CDR2 FQGNSA.

The V gene is TRBV6-5, the J gene TRBJ2-5, with no clear D. Germline-derived CDR1 and CDR2 are MNHEY and SVGAGI. The germline V and J ends were trimmed by 0 bases and 2 bases, with 4 bases remaining between them. This CDR3 comprises 13 residues. CDR3 sequence reads: CASSYSPQETQYF. The CDR3 DNA follows: TGTGCCAGCAGTTACTCGCCGCAAGAGACCCAGTACTTC.

The rearrangement links TRBV10-3 to TRBJ2-7, with D possibly matching TRBD2 (6 bases). Trimming stripped 0 bases from V and 0 bases from J, with 12 bases between. CDR1 ENHRY and CDR2 SYGVKD come from the germline V gene. This CDR3 comprises 16 residues. Here the CDR3 reads CAISESGRGLSYEQYF. CDR3 nucleotide sequence: TGTGCCATCAGTGAGTCGGGGCGGGGCCTCTCCTACGAGCAGTACTTC.

Only a few counts were recorded for this clone. The chain links TRBV5-6 to TRBJ1-2, with D uncertain. V shed 0 bases and J shed 4 bases, with 10 bases lying between them. This CDR3 has 14 amino acids. Germline values: CDR1 SGHDT, CDR2 YYEEEE. Written as DNA, the CDR3 is TGTGCCAGCAGCTTGGAGGGCACCTCCTATGGCTACACCTTC. Amino acids: CASSLEGTSYGYTF.

This CDR3 reads CASSSLTGVGSYGYTF. The DNA for the CDR3 is TGTGCCAGCAGTTCCCTTACAGGGGTGGGAAGCTATGGCTACACCTTC. The chain couples TRBV27 to TRBJ1-2; 7 nucleotides agree with TRBD1. Unmatched junction bases numbered 12, after V lost 4 bases and J lost 4 bases. From germline, CDR1 is MNHEY and CDR2 SMNVEV (reference sequence). There are 16 residues in the CDR3.

The chain couples TRBV6-5 to TRBJ2-7; 8 nucleotides line up with TRBD1. Losses at the gene ends were 4 bases for V and 2 bases for J; bases not matched to a gene: 7. From germline, CDR1 is MNHEY and CDR2 SVGAGI. The CDR3 contains 15 residues. In DNA form, the CDR3 reads TGTGCCAGCAGTTTCTCAGGGGGCCGGCCCTACGAGCAGTACTTC. This sequence encodes CASSFSGGRPYEQYF.

The gene calls are TRBV10-3 and TRBJ2-5, with a tentative D call TRBD2 (6 bases). The ends were cut back, 0 bases at V and 5 bases at J, with 19 bases in the middle. The CDR3 extends over 17 amino acids. Germline loops: CDR1 ENHRY, CDR2 SYGVKD. CDR3: CAISESKTLLGGETQYF. The CDR3 coding sequence is TGTGCCATCAGTGAGTCGAAGACACTCCTAGGAGGGGAGACCCAGTACTTC.

This sequence joins TRBV6-1 and TRBJ1-6; D is unclear. This CDR3 region has 16 residues. Trimming cost V 2 bases and J 1 base, with 9 bases left between them. The germline gives CDR1 MNHNS, CDR2 SASEGT. CDR3 residues: CASSERPESYNSPLHF. The CDR3 DNA reads TGTGCCAGCAGTGAAAGGCCCGAATCCTATAATTCACCCCTCCACTTT.